The 26 T cell receptor beta chains below all came from one sample that was sequenced in a study of PD-1 blockade in classical Hodgkin lymphoma. Regarding time point: newly diagnosed, previously untreated cHL patient sample. Method: immunoSEQ multiplex PCR; TCRdb's copy keeps in-frame clones and lacks some. The repertoire consists of some 70,000 clones, with about 93% occurring once and the leading ten covering approximately 2.5%. The source material was peripheral blood mononuclear cells (PBMCs). The origin of the receptors is a human donor with classical Hodgkin lymphoma.

J is TRBJ1-1 and V is TRBV2, with a tentative D call TRBD1 (6 bases). This CDR3 is 12 amino acids long. CDR1 is SNHLY, CDR2 FYNNEI, per germline. V lost 6 bases, J lost 1 base, and 6 bases lay in between. CDR3 nucleotide sequence: TGTGCCAGCAGGACAGGGAACACTGAAGCTTTCTTT. Its protein is CASRTGNTEAFF.

As for this clone: An end of the junction differs from the germline gene, which may be a read error. The V call is TRBV5-1, the J call TRBJ2-3; D may be TRBD1 (5 bases). The CDR3 consists of 14 residues. From germline, CDR1 is SGHRS and CDR2 YFSETQ. The CDR3 reads CASRLGRSTDTQYF. CDR3 bases: TGCGCCAGCAGGTTGGGGCGGTCCACAGATACGCAGTATTTT.

This clone was detected only once. The chain recombines TRBV5-1 with TRBJ1-1; 7 positions agree with TRBD1. V lost 4 bases and J lost 0; bases outside the gene matches: 6. There are 15 residues in the CDR3. CDR1 and CDR2 (germline): SGHRS, YFSETQ. The DNA for the CDR3 is TGCGCCAGCAGCCCTCCGACAGGGCTGAACACTGAAGCTTTCTTT. Encoded protein: CASSPPTGLNTEAFF.

This chain links TRBV19 with TRBJ1-2; D remains ambiguous. Germline assignment: CDR1 LNHDA and CDR2 SQIVND (reference sequence). CDR3 size: 14 residues. V lost 5 bases, J lost 4 bases, and 14 bases lay in between. The CDR3 DNA is TGTGCCAGTAGTCCCCCGGAACGGCCCTATGGCTACACCTTC. It is translated as CASSPPERPYGYTF.

The chain is built from TRBV29-1 and TRBJ2-4; D unclear. The CDR3 sequence is 15 residues long. Germline-derived CDR1 and CDR2 are SQVTM and ANQGSEA. Trimming cost V 0 bases and J 3 bases, with 12 bases left between them. CDR3 loop: CSVEDPIWDKNIQYF. The CDR3 nucleotides are TGCAGCGTTGAAGATCCTATATGGGACAAAAACATTCAGTACTTC.

This sequence joins TRBV6-1 and TRBJ1-2; 9 nucleotides agree with TRBD1. V shed 10 bases, J shed 7 bases, and the junction held 10 bases outside the gene matches. The CDR3 is made up of 13 amino acids. Germline-derived CDR1 and CDR2 are MNHNS and SASEGT. The CDR3 nucleotides read TGTGCCACTCGGACAGGGGAGGGTGGTGGCTACACCTTC. Protein sequence: CATRTGEGGGYTF.

The chain is built from TRBV6-5 and TRBJ1-1; D is undetermined. The germline V gene has CDR1 MNHEY and CDR2 SVGAGI. The CDR3 has 13 amino acids. The V gene lost 0 bases and the J gene lost 7 bases, with 9 bases spanning the gap. DNA of the CDR3: TGTGCCAGCAGTTACTCGAGGCAGTTTGAAGCTTTCTTT. This gives the protein CASSYSRQFEAFF.

The rearrangement links TRBV7-9 to TRBJ2-7; D is ambiguous. This CDR3 is 13 amino acids long. The germline V and J ends were trimmed by 6 bases and 3 bases, with 12 bases remaining between them. Germline V CDR1 and CDR2: SEHNR, FQNEAQ (reference sequence). The DNA of the CDR3 is TGTGCCAGCAGGGGGATTTACGACTACGAGCAGTACTTC. It encodes CASRGIYDYEQYF.

The rearrangement uses TRBV4-1 and TRBJ1-2, with 9 positions matching TRBD1. Germline CDR1 MGHRA, CDR2 YSYEKL. This CDR3 spans 13 amino acids. V lost 4 bases, J lost 7 bases, and 4 bases stayed unmatched. CDR3 sequence: CASSLRQGGGYTF. CDR3 coding DNA: TGCGCCAGCAGCCTAAGACAGGGGGGTGGCTACACCTTC.

The chain couples TRBV27 to TRBJ2-3, with 7 positions matching TRBD2. The junction had 8 bases not matched to a gene; V was cut back by 5 bases and J by 0 bases. The CDR3 consists of 16 residues. Germline values: CDR1 MNHEY, CDR2 SMNVEV (reference sequence). The CDR3 loop is CASSRPGGLSTDTQYF. Here the CDR3 DNA reads TGTGCCAGCAGTCGACCGGGGGGACTTAGCACAGATACGCAGTATTTT.

The chain has TRBV29-1 and TRBJ2-1; 7 bases fit TRBD1. Germline CDR1 and CDR2: SQVTM and ANQGSEA. This CDR3 comprises 14 residues. Losses at the gene ends were 6 bases for V and 2 bases for J; bases not matched to a gene: 7. The CDR3 bases are TGCAGCGTCATAGCCGGGACAGCCTACAATGAGCAGTTCTTC. Translating gives CSVIAGTAYNEQFF.

The chain carries TRBV5-4 and TRBJ2-1; D remains ambiguous. The V and J ends lost 4 bases and 0 bases respectively, with 11 bases between them. The CDR3 spans 15 residues. Looked up from germline, CDR1 is SGHNT and CDR2 is YYREEE (reference sequence). As DNA, the CDR3 is TGTGCCAGCAGCCTCGGAGTGCCCTCCTACAATGAGCAGTTCTTC. Amino acid sequence: CASSLGVPSYNEQFF.

The chain recombines TRBV19 with TRBJ2-2; 9 bases are a match to TRBD1. This CDR3 contains 15 residues. The ends lost 6 bases at V and 6 bases at J; junction bases unmatched: 8. Germline-derived CDR1 and CDR2 are LNHDA and SQIVND (reference sequence). Here the CDR3 reads CASRPRDRVAGELFF. DNA of the CDR3: TGTGCCAGTAGACCCCGGGACAGGGTTGCCGGGGAGCTGTTTTTT.

The CDR3 region has the DNA TGTGCCAGCAGGGACCCTGCTTTCATGACGGCCTACAGCAATCAGCCCCAGCATTTT. Translating gives CASRDPAFMTAYSNQPQHF. V is TRBV28 and J is TRBJ1-5; no reliable D call. Germline CDR1 reads MDHEN; CDR2 reads SYDVKM. The CDR3 is 19 amino acids. V lost 6 bases to trimming and J lost 1 base, with 25 bases between them.

This chain joins TRBV30 and TRBJ2-3; 11 positions agree with TRBD2. The germline gives CDR1 GTSNPN, CDR2 SVGIG (reference sequence). The CDR3 is 15 amino acids. V was pared by 4 bases and J by 2 bases, with 5 bases of the junction left unmatched. CDR3 in amino acids: CAWNEGLADTDTQYF. The CDR3 nucleotides are TGTGCCTGGAACGAGGGACTAGCGGACACAGATACGCAGTATTTT.

This clone was counted between two and nine times. V and J are TRBV6-1 and TRBJ1-2, with D hard to call. The CDR3 runs 14 residues. Germline V gives CDR1 MNHNS, CDR2 SASEGT. Trimming removed 6 bases from V and 5 bases from J, with 16 bases in between. The CDR3 spells CASSHRGFAYGYTF. CDR3 bases: TGTGCCAGCAGCCATAGAGGCTTCGCTTATGGCTACACCTTC.

This chain uses TRBV7-2 with TRBJ1-1; no clear D gene. Trimming shortened V by 1 base and J by 6 bases, and 15 bases separated the two germline ends. Germline CDR1 and CDR2: SGHTA and FQGNSA. The CDR3 is 15 amino acids. CDR3 amino acids: CASSLVGTAGAEAFF. CDR3 DNA: TGTGCCAGCAGCTTAGTGGGCACGGCCGGCGCTGAAGCTTTCTTT.

V and J are TRBV20-1 and TRBJ1-2, with 8 nucleotides matching TRBD1. This CDR3 spans 11 amino acids. V gave up 6 bases and J gave up 8 bases; unmatched junction bases: 5. Germline values: CDR1 DFQATT, CDR2 SNEGSKA (reference sequence). CDR3 in amino acids: CSAPDRGGYTF. The CDR3 nucleotides are TGCAGTGCACCTGACAGGGGCGGCTACACCTTC.

The CDR3 nucleotides are TGTGCCAGCAGTGATTGGGCAGGGCAACCACCCCTCCACTTT. This encodes CASSDWAGQPPLHF. The chain uses TRBV2 and TRBJ1-6, with D perhaps matching TRBD1 (5 bases). There are 14 residues in the CDR3. The germline V and J ends were trimmed by 3 bases and 11 bases, with 14 bases remaining between them. Germline V gene data show CDR1 as SNHLY and CDR2 as FYNNEI.

This chain joins TRBV19 and TRBJ1-4; TRBD1 aligns across 10 bases. V shed 6 bases and J 6 bases; nucleotides not matched to a gene: 7. Germline assignment: CDR1 LNHDA and CDR2 SQIVND (reference sequence). This CDR3 has 15 residues. CDR3 sequence: CASSPPGTGDEKLFF. As DNA, the CDR3 is TGTGCCAGTAGCCCCCCCGGGACAGGGGATGAAAAACTGTTTTTT.

The rearrangement joins TRBV11-1 to TRBJ2-1, with D perhaps being TRBD1 or TRBD2 (5 bases each). CDR1 is SGHAT, CDR2 FQDESV, per germline (reference sequence). The CDR3 length is 14 residues. The V end lost 2 bases, the J end lost 7 bases, and 12 bases lay between the germline ends. CDR3 in DNA: TGTGCCAGCAGCTTAACAGGTTCGGGGAATGAGCAGTTCTTC. It translates to CASSLTGSGNEQFF.

The chain recombines TRBV19 with TRBJ1-5, with unresolved D. Trimming pared 7 bases from V and 4 bases from J, leaving 17 bases between. This CDR3 has 15 residues. Looked up from germline, CDR1 is LNHDA and CDR2 is SQIVND (reference sequence). CDR3 bases: TGTGCCAGTACCCCGGGGTCTCTCGGGAATCAGCCCCAGCATTTT. Amino acid sequence: CASTPGSLGNQPQHF.

The V and J genes are TRBV5-1 and TRBJ2-7, with D possibly being TRBD1 (6 bases). The CDR3 is 15 residues long. CDR1 and CDR2 (germline): SGHRS, YFSETQ. Trimming stripped 0 bases from V and 1 base from J, with 11 bases between. DNA for the CDR3: TGCGCCAGCAGCTTGGTGTTTAGGGGGTCCTACGAGCAGTACTTC. Translating it yields CASSLVFRGSYEQYF.

This clone was recorded only once. The chain uses TRBV7-9 and TRBJ1-1; tentatively, D is TRBD1 (5 bases). CDR3 length equals 15 residues. Germline V gives CDR1 SEHNR, CDR2 FQNEAQ (reference sequence). V shed 1 base and J shed 1 base, with 10 bases lying between them. The CDR3 loop reads CASSLGWGRNTEAFF. In DNA, the CDR3 is TGTGCCAGCAGCTTAGGGTGGGGCAGGAACACTGAAGCTTTCTTT.

V usage is TRBV23-1 and J usage is TRBJ1-4, with D possibly TRBD1 on 5 matching bases. TRBV23-1 is placed among ORFs of uncertain function. The CDR3 totals 18 residues. Trimming removed 6 bases from V and 7 bases from J, with 27 bases in between. CDR3 protein: CASSPPPGLIRCGEKLFF. In DNA form, the CDR3 reads TGCGCCAGCAGCCCCCCGCCAGGGCTAATCCGGTGCGGTGAAAAACTGTTTTTT.

The chain uses TRBV7-2 and TRBJ2-3, with D tentatively TRBD2 (6 bases). V lost 5 bases to trimming and J lost 9 bases, with 12 bases between them. Germline V gene lookup returns CDR1 SGHTA and CDR2 FQGNSA. This CDR3 is 12 amino acids long. The CDR3 spells CASSPGTSTQYF. CDR3 bases: TGTGCCAGCAGCCCCGGGACTTCCACGCAGTATTTT.